These T cell receptor beta chains were read from a single sample in a study of blood T cell repertoires in COVID-19. Data came from immunoSEQ multiplex PCR; TCRdb stores just in-frame clones and leaves some out. The table includes about 310,000 clones, about 90% detected once. Sequences were obtained from peripheral blood. The receptor set was obtained from a woman aged 45-60 years who had recovered from COVID-19. Both conserved end residues are trimmed from each CDR3.

j_gene: TRBJ2-5; v_gene: TRBV20-1; CDR3aa: SASGASLETQY
j_gene: TRBJ2-5; v_gene: TRBV5-1; CDR3aa: ASSLEQGLETQY
j_gene: TRBJ1-6; v_gene: TRBV7-9; CDR3aa: ASSLDGNSPLH
j_gene: TRBJ2-7; v_gene: TRBV18; CDR3aa: ASSPRGQGHEQY
j_gene: TRBJ2-1; v_gene: TRBV28; CDR3aa: ASKGVLLPAYNEQF
j_gene: TRBJ2-2; v_gene: TRBV30; CDR3aa: AWSSPPGAAAGELF
j_gene: TRBJ1-2; v_gene: TRBV20-1; CDR3aa: SASRMGQYYGYT
j_gene: TRBJ1-5; v_gene: TRBV19; CDR3aa: ATSSGIRNQPQH
j_gene: TRBJ2-3; v_gene: TRBV5-1; CDR3aa: ASSSGTSTDTQY
j_gene: TRBJ2-1; v_gene: TRBV7-2; CDR3aa: ASSLVSGGAYNEQF
j_gene: TRBJ2-5; v_gene: TRBV7-2; CDR3aa: ASSSIQGVWETQY
j_gene: TRBJ1-3; v_gene: TRBV11-2; CDR3aa: ASSPGQFSGNTIY
j_gene: TRBJ2-1; v_gene: TRBV11-3; CDR3aa: ASSLGGGSRREQF
j_gene: TRBJ2-7; v_gene: TRBV18; CDR3aa: ASSPISVGGGSSYEQY
j_gene: TRBJ1-5; v_gene: TRBV28; CDR3aa: ASSFAGGGNQPQH
j_gene: TRBJ2-3; v_gene: TRBV6-6; CDR3aa: ASSSVLDTQY
j_gene: TRBJ1-1; v_gene: TRBV7-2; CDR3aa: ASSAQGRTEAF
j_gene: TRBJ1-2; v_gene: TRBV4-1; CDR3aa: ASSPEGANYGYT
j_gene: TRBJ2-2; v_gene: TRBV7-3; CDR3aa: ASSTRTSGKTGELF
j_gene: TRBJ1-6; v_gene: TRBV5-1; CDR3aa: ASSTTGGFASPLH
j_gene: TRBJ2-5; v_gene: TRBV20-1; CDR3aa: SASPLAAPETQY
j_gene: TRBJ2-1; v_gene: TRBV11-3; CDR3aa: ASSPGTGGYNEQF
j_gene: TRBJ2-7; v_gene: TRBV21-1; CDR3aa: ASSIRDRGHFTYEQY
j_gene: TRBJ1-4; v_gene: TRBV5-1; CDR3aa: ASSLGYGFDEKLF
j_gene: TRBJ1-1; v_gene: TRBV9; CDR3aa: ASSEGVNTEAF
j_gene: TRBJ1-5; v_gene: TRBV7-9; CDR3aa: ASSLGAAGQPQH
j_gene: TRBJ1-2; v_gene: TRBV3-1/TRBV3-2; CDR3aa: ASSQDLGDRGTYGYT
j_gene: TRBJ2-1; v_gene: TRBV4-3; CDR3aa: ASSLVANYNEQF
j_gene: TRBJ2-7; v_gene: TRBV6-5; CDR3aa: AVRDIAYEQY
j_gene: TRBJ1-3; v_gene: TRBV6-5; CDR3aa: ASSTLGSSGNTIY
j_gene: TRBJ2-7; v_gene: TRBV6-6; CDR3aa: ASRRFEGGSSYEQY
j_gene: TRBJ2-4; v_gene: TRBV4-2; CDR3aa: ASSPLTATLAKNIQY
j_gene: TRBJ2-7; v_gene: TRBV20-1; CDR3aa: SIARAYEQY
j_gene: TRBJ1-2; v_gene: TRBV6-5; CDR3aa: ASWGDYGYT
j_gene: TRBJ2-1; v_gene: TRBV7-2; CDR3aa: ASSFGGRWDEQF
j_gene: TRBJ1-5; v_gene: TRBV3-1/TRBV3-2; CDR3aa: ASSQVPGAGQPQH
j_gene: TRBJ1-5; v_gene: TRBV19; CDR3aa: ASSIDPTGGGAAQH
j_gene: TRBJ1-5; v_gene: TRBV24-1; CDR3aa: ATSPQGGSQPQH
j_gene: TRBJ1-5; v_gene: TRBV11-3; CDR3aa: ASSLDWTGIGSLGNQPQH
j_gene: TRBJ1-6; v_gene: TRBV7-6; CDR3aa: ASSLGGTSPLH
j_gene: TRBJ1-5; v_gene: TRBV7-2; CDR3aa: ASSLLGRDRRH
j_gene: TRBJ2-1; v_gene: TRBV7-2; CDR3aa: ASSRAGIPYNEQF
j_gene: TRBJ2-1; v_gene: TRBV29-1; CDR3aa: SVEDLSWSSYNEQF
j_gene: TRBJ2-1; v_gene: TRBV30; CDR3aa: AWSRTLAGGYNEQF
j_gene: TRBJ1-5; v_gene: TRBV7-8; CDR3aa: ASSPEARGSYSNQPQH
j_gene: TRBJ2-7; v_gene: TRBV3-1/TRBV3-2; CDR3aa: ASSPGTSGLYEQY